The sequence of this T cell receptor beta chain was determined in a study of blood T cell repertoires in COVID-19 (dated by TCRdb to the early 2020s). About the full investigation: Samples covering the acute and convalescent phases of COVID-19 were provided by collaborators in the United States, Italy and Spain. Where available, HLA class I and class II types were taken from metadata supplied by the sample provider and were not determined by assay-based typing. The sample metadata nearly always contained a de-identified subject ID, COVID-19 status, age in years and sex. Deeply sampled blood TCRbeta repertoires from subjects exposed to, actively infected with, or recovered from COVID-19 were included in the dataset. The repertoires were released in a freely available public database intended as a resource for research on the immune response to SARS-CoV-2. The samples were drawn from two sources: the first 160 participants of the ongoing ImmuneRACE study, and fewer than 1,500 subjects contributed by 6 global collaborators. The prospective study material was composed of cDNA or gDNA derived from T cells, B-cell-depleted T cells, or PBMCs.

TCRbeta CDR3 regions were amplified from genomic DNA by means of the immunoSEQ Assay, a bias-controlled multiplex PCR. The paper's processing steps were these. Nucleated cell counts per sample were estimated from amplification of reference gene primers within the assay. To quantify the absolute abundance of each unique TCRbeta CDR3 rearrangement, sequence reads were collapsed and filtered. For each sample, productive Simpson clonality was calculated by taking the square root of Simpson's diversity index across productive rearrangements. TCRdb provides this immuneACCESS table in a form limited to in-frame rearrangements. Some clones are lacking; in checked studies, under half of them reflect an unresolved V gene, and why the rest are absent is not known. V, J and clone size were drawn from that table, and D and trimming were deduced from the DNA. In this sample the table shows under 150,000 clones, 84% of which occur a single time. Roughly 8.3% of the sample belongs to the ten largest clones.

Each collaborating institution followed its own protocols to collect whole blood in K2EDTA tubes. Collaborator samples were shipped for TCRbeta analysis as frozen whole blood, isolated PBMCs, or DNA extracted from either sample type. As for this clone: No cognate antigen has been identified for it. One base away there is no much larger clone; base qualities are not given.

Reading the germline V gene gives CDR1 SQVTM and CDR2 ANQGSEA. The CDR3 runs 11 amino acids, cysteine and phenylalanine included. Only the CDR3 region is kept as DNA, spanning 33 bases read in frame from base 1. The junction carries 4 bases between V and J, which are trimmed by 3 bases and 4 bases respectively. General findings and caveats noted by the study authors: Clinical and demographic metadata were provided uncurated, with the amount varying by source and participant.

Sequencing was performed on peripheral blood. The sequence was collected from a woman aged 80 or over in a cohort sampled during active or convalescent COVID-19. The rearrangement combines TRBV29-1 with TRBJ1-3; the D gene cannot be resolved reliably. The CDR3 reads as follows: CSVDSGNTIYF. The bases are TGCAGCGTTGATTCGGGAAACACCATATATTTT.